This T cell receptor beta chain came from a study of cytomegalovirus exposure and HLA in healthy donors. Germline V gene lookup returns CDR1 SGHTA and CDR2 FQGNSA. The CDR3 spans 16 residues. Unmatched junction bases numbered 4, after V lost 1 base and J lost 8 bases. With 60 Vbeta and 13 Jbeta primers, the PCR was carried out. Here immunoSEQ multiplex PCR was the method, and the copy in TCRdb shows in-frame clones only, minus some. The profile shows 95,000 or so clones, 77% of them singletons. This TCR was recovered from a woman aged 40 to 50 in good health and CMV-seronegative. The V call is TRBV7-2, the J call TRBJ2-1; 14 positions match TRBD2. Sequencing used PBMCs. The CDR3 loop reads CASSLGLAGGQDEQFF. DNA of the CDR3: TGTGCCAGCAGCTTAGGACTAGCGGGGGGGCAAGATGAGCAGTTCTTC. Drawing the rest from reference TRBV7-2 and TRBJ2-1, the complete variable domain is GAGVSQSPSNKVTEKGKDVELRCDPISGHTALYWYRQSLGQGLEFLIYFQGNSAPDKSGLPSDRFSAERTGGSVSTLTIQRTQQEDSAVYLCASSLGLAGGQDEQFFGPGTRLTVL.